This TCR beta chain derives from a study of T cell changes during pregnancy in multiple sclerosis. Measured with immunoSEQ multiplex PCR; TCRdb has only the in-frame clones, and not every one. The data contain 50,000 or so clones, roughly 92% of them singletons. CDR3 length: 11 amino acids. CDR1 is SGHKS and CDR2 is YYEKEE in the germline V gene (reference sequence). V was trimmed by 6 bases and J by 14 bases, leaving 17 bases between them. The sequenced sample was CD4+ T cells from peripheral blood mononuclear cells, obtained in the third trimester of pregnancy. The sequence derives from a female donor with multiple sclerosis, enrolled in a pregnancy study. V gene TRBV5-5 combines with J gene TRBJ1-1; possibly TRBD1 for D (6 bases). The CDR3 region has the DNA TGTGCCAGCACCCGACGGCAGGGGACGTTCTTT. Amino acids: CASTRRQGTFF.